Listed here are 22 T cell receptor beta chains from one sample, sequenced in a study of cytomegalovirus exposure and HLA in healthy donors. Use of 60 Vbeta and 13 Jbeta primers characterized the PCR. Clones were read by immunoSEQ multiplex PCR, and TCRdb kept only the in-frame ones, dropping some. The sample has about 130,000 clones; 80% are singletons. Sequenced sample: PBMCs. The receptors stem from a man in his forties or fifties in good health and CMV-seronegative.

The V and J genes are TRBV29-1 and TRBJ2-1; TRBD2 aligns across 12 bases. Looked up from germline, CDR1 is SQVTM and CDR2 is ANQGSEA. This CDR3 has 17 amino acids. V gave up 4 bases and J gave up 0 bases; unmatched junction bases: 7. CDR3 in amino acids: CSVVALAGGLSYNEQFF. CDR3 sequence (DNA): TGCAGCGTTGTGGCCCTAGCGGGGGGGCTCTCCTACAATGAGCAGTTCTTC.

CDR3 protein: CASSRDRHNEQFF. The CDR3, as DNA: TGTGCCAGCAGCAGGGACAGGCACAATGAGCAGTTCTTC. This chain links TRBV5-4 with TRBJ2-1; 8 positions agree with TRBD1. The CDR3 contains 13 residues. Germline loops: CDR1 SGHNT, CDR2 YYREEE (reference sequence). V lost 4 bases, J lost 5 bases, and 2 bases stayed unmatched. Complete variable domain (other parts from reference TRBV5-4 and TRBJ2-1): ETGVTQSPTHLIKTRGQQVTLRCSSQSGHNTVSWYQQALGQGPQFIFQYYREEENGRGNFPPRFSGLQFPNYSSELNVNALELDDSALYLCASSRDRHNEQFFGPGTRLTVL.

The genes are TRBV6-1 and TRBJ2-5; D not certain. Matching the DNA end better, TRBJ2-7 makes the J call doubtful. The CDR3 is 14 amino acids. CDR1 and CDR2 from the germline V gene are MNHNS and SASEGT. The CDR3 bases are TGTGCCAGCAGTGAACGGCGGTTTTCCTACGAGCAGTACTTC. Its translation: CASSERRFSYEQYF.

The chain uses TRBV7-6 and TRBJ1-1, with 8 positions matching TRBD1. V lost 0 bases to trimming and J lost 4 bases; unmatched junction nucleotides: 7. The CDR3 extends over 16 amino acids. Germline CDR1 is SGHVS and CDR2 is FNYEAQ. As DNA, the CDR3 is TGTGCCAGCAGCTTAGCCTCGACAGGGGTCGGCACTGAAGCTTTCTTT. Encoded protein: CASSLASTGVGTEAFF.

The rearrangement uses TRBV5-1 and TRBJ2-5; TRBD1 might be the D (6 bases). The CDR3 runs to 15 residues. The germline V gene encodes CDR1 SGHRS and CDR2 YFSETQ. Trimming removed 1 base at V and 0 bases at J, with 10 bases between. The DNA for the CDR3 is TGCGCCAGCAGCTTGTGGGGACACAACCAAGAGACCCAGTACTTC. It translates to CASSLWGHNQETQYF.

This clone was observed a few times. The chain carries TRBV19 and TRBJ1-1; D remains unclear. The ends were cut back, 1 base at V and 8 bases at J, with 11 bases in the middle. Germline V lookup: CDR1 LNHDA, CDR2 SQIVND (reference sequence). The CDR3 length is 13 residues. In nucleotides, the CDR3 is TGTGCCAGTAGTATAGTCATGGGTAGCGAAGCTTTCTTT. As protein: CASSIVMGSEAFF.

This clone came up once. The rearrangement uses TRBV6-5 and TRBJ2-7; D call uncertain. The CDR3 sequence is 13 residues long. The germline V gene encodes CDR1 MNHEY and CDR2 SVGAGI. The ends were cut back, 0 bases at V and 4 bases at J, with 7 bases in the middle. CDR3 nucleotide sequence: TGTGCCAGCAGTTACTCGTATACTTACGAGCAGTACTTC. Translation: CASSYSYTYEQYF.

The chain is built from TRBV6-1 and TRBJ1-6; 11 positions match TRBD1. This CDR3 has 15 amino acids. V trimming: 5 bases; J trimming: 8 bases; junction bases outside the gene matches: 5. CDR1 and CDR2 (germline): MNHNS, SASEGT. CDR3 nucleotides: TGTGCCAGCAGTCCAGGACAGGGGGCCTATTCACCCCTCCACTTT. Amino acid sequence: CASSPGQGAYSPLHF.

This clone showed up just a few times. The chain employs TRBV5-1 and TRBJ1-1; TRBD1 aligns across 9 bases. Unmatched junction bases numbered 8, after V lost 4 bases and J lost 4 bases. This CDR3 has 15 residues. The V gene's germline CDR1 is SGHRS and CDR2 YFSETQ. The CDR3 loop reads CASSPSGTGTTEAFF. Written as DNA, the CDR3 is TGCGCCAGCAGCCCATCCGGGACAGGGACCACTGAAGCTTTCTTT.

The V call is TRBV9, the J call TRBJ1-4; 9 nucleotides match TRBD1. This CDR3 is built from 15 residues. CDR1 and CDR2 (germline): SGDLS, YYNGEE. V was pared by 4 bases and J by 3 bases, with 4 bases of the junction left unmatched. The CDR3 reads CASSSGQGSNEKLFF. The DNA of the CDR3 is TGTGCCAGCAGCTCGGGACAGGGCTCTAATGAAAAACTGTTTTTT.

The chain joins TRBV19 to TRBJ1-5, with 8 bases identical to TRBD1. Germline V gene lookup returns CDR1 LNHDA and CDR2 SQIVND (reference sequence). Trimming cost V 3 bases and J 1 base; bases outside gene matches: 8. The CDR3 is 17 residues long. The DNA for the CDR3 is TGTGCCAGTAGTATGGGATGGACAGGGTTAAGCAATCAGCCCCAGCATTTT. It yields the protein CASSMGWTGLSNQPQHF.

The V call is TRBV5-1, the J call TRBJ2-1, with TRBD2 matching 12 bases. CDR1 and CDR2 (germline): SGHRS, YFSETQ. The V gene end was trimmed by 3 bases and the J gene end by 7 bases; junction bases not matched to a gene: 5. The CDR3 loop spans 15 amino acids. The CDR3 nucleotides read TGCGCCAGCAGCTCCCTAGCGGGGGGGCAAAATGAGCAGTTCTTC. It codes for CASSSLAGGQNEQFF.

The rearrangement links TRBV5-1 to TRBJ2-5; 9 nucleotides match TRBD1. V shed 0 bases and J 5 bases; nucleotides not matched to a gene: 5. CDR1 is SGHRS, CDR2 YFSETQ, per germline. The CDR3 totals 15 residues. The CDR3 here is CASSLGDRDVETQYF. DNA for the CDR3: TGCGCCAGCAGCTTGGGGGACAGGGATGTGGAGACCCAGTACTTC.

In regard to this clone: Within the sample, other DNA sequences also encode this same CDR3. CDR3 residues: CASSRGQLNTEAFF. CDR3 in DNA: TGTGCCAGCAGCAGGGGACAGCTTAACACTGAAGCTTTCTTT. The J gene is TRBJ1-1, the V gene TRBV7-9, with TRBD1 identical over 7 bases. Germline V gene data show CDR1 as SEHNR and CDR2 as FQNEAQ (reference sequence). CDR3 length: 14 residues. With 5 bases clipped from V and 2 bases from J, the junction kept 5 bases outside the gene matches.

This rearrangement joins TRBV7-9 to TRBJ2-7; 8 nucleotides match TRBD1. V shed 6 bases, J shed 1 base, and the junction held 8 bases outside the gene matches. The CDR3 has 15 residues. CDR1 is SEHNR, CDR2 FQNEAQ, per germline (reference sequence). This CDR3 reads CASSHGQGRSYEQYF. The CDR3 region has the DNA TGTGCCAGCAGTCACGGACAGGGCCGGTCCTACGAGCAGTACTTC.

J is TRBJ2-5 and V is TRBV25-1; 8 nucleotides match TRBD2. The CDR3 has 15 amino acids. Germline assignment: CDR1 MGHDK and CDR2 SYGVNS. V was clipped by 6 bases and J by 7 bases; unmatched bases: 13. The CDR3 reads CASRVAGHLRVTQYF. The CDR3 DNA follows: TGTGCCAGCAGAGTAGCGGGACACTTGCGGGTGACCCAGTACTTC.

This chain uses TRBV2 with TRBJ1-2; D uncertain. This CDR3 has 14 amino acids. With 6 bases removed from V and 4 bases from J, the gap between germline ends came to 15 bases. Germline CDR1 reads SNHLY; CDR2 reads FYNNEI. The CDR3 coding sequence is TGTGCCAGCAGGGAGACCGGAGTTTCCTATGGCTACACCTTC. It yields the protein CASRETGVSYGYTF. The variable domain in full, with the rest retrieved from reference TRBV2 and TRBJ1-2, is EPEVTQTPSHQVTQMGQEVILRCVPISNHLYFYWYRQILGQKVEFLVSFYNNEISEKSEIFDDQFSVERPDGSNFTLKIRSTKLEDSAMYFCASRETGVSYGYTFGSGTRLTVV.

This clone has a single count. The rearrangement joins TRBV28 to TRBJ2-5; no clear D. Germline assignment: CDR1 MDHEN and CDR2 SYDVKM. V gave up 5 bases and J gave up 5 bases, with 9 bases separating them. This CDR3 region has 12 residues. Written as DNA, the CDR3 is TGTGCCAGCAGTCCTTCTTTCGAGACCCAGTACTTC. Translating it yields CASSPSFETQYF.

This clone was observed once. CDR3 loop: CASSPMTGANYGYTF. In DNA, the CDR3 is TGTGCCAGCTCACCTATGACAGGGGCAAACTATGGCTACACCTTC. The chain couples TRBV18 to TRBJ1-2; 8 bases line up with TRBD1. Germline trimming cut 3 bases from V and 2 bases from J; bases unmatched to any gene: 5. The germline CDR1 and CDR2 sequences are KGHSH and LQKENI. CDR3 length: 15 residues.

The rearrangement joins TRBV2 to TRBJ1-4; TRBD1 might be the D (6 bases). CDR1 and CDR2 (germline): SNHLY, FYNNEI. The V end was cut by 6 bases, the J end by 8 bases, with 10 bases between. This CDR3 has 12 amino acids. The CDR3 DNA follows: TGTGCCAGCAGAAACAGGGTAGAAAAACTGTTTTTT. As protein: CASRNRVEKLFF. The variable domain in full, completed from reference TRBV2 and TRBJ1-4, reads EPEVTQTPSHQVTQMGQEVILRCVPISNHLYFYWYRQILGQKVEFLVSFYNNEISEKSEIFDDQFSVERPDGSNFTLKIRSTKLEDSAMYFCASRNRVEKLFFGSGTQLSVL.

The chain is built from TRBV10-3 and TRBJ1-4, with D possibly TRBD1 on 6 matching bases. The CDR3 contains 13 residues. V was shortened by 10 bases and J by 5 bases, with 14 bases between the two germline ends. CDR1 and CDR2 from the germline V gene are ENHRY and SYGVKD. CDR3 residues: CATRTVPNEKLFF. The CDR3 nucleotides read TGTGCCACCCGGACAGTACCAAATGAAAAACTGTTTTTT.

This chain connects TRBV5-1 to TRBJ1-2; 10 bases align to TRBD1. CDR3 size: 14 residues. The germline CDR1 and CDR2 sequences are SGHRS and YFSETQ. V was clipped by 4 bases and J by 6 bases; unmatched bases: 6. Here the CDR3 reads CASSPTTGGNGYTF. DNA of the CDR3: TGCGCCAGCAGCCCCACGACAGGGGGCAATGGCTACACCTTC.